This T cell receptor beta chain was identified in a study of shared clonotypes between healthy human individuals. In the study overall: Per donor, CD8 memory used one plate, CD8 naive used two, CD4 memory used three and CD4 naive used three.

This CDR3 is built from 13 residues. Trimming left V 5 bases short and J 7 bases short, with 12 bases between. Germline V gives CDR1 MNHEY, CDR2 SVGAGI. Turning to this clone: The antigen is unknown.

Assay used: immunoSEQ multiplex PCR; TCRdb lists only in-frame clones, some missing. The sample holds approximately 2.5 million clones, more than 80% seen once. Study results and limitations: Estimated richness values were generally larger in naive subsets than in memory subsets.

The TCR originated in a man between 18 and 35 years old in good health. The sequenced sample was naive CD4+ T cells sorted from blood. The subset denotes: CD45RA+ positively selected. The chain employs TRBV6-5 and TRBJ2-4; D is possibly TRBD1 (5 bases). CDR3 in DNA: TGTGCCAGCAGTACGGTAGGGGCCAACATTCAGTACTTC. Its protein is CASSTVGANIQYF.